The 5 T cell receptor beta chains given below trace back to one sample, sequenced in a study of a mutant IDH1 vaccine in newly diagnosed glioma (dated by TCRdb to the early 2020s). The antigens these receptors bind are not known. Taken with the paper, the label for time point translates to: week 47, end of study. Each vaccine dose, consisting of 300 ug of a 20-mer mutant IDH1 peptide in Montanide, was administered subcutaneously with topical imiquimod. Libraries came from the immunoSEQ multiplex PCR assay. In TCRdb, the immuneACCESS table is reduced to in-frame sequences with V and J assigned. These tables do not hold every clone; where another copy was compared, an unresolved V gene accounts for under half, and the others remain unexplained. A total of under 30,000 clones appear in this sample, approximately 84% of them only once. The leading ten clones occupy about 2.8% of the sample. The source was PBMCs, collected from a glioma patient whose treatment included an IDH1 peptide vaccine. The receptor source for this set is a man aged 35-49 years with glioma.

The gene calls are TRBV7-9 and TRBJ2-2, with 7 positions matching TRBD1. This CDR3 spans 14 amino acids. The junction had 6 bases not matched to a gene; V was cut back by 5 bases and J by 6 bases. Germline V gene data show CDR1 as SEHNR and CDR2 as FQNEAQ (reference sequence). The CDR3 DNA reads TGTGCCAGCAGCGTACAACAGGGGTCCGGGGAGCTGTTTTTT. Encoded protein: CASSVQQGSGELFF.

The chain uses TRBV27 and TRBJ2-7; no reliable D call. With 6 bases removed from V and 0 bases from J, the gap between germline ends came to 6 bases. CDR3 length: 12 amino acids. Germline assignment: CDR1 MNHEY and CDR2 SMNVEV (reference sequence). The CDR3 DNA reads TGTGCCAGCAGCCCTAACTCCTACGAGCAGTACTTC. Its translation is CASSPNSYEQYF.

V is TRBV4-1 and J is TRBJ1-6, with TRBD1 matching over 8 bases. V was clipped by 3 bases and J by 5 bases; unmatched bases: 6. Germline values: CDR1 MGHRA, CDR2 YSYEKL. The CDR3 spans 16 residues. CDR3 DNA: TGCGCCAGCAGCCATCTCGGACAGGGCAATAATTCACCCCTCCACTTT. Translating gives CASSHLGQGNNSPLHF.

The chain couples TRBV4-1 to TRBJ1-2; D is undetermined. There are 14 residues in the CDR3. The V end lost 3 bases, the J end lost 0 bases, and 8 bases lay between the germline ends. Germline V gene sequence: CDR1 MGHRA, CDR2 YSYEKL. The CDR3 is CASSQGIANYGYTF. CDR3 nucleotide sequence: TGCGCCAGCAGCCAGGGGATAGCTAACTATGGCTACACCTTC.

This chain connects TRBV5-1 to TRBJ2-5; D gene ambiguous. The germline V and J ends were trimmed by 2 bases and 0 bases, with 8 bases remaining between them. Looked up from germline, CDR1 is SGHRS and CDR2 is YFSETQ. The CDR3 runs 14 residues. The CDR3 bases are TGCGCCAGCAGCTTTCAAGGCGACCAAGAGACCCAGTACTTC. This codes for CASSFQGDQETQYF.